Listed below are T cell receptor beta chains from one sample, sequenced in a study of T cell clonotyping in hematopoietic cell transplantation. The assay was immunoSEQ multiplex PCR, and TCRdb's table has in-frame clones only and misses some. The sample shows about 27,000 clones, almost 96% of them seen only once. The source material was peripheral blood mononuclear cells. The receptors were gathered from a man aged 45-60 years in good health. Some clones in this sample may be carry-over from other donors' samples. Each CDR3 is given with its conserved first and last residue. The order of the fields is V gene, D gene, J gene, clone size, CDR3 protein, CDR3 DNA. D genes are given only for firm matches. Expanded clones get a size class; other rows say once, few or many, or leave the size out.

TRBV2,TRBD1,TRBJ1-1,-,CASSGYRGNTEAFF,TGTGCCAGCAGTGGGTACAGGGGGAACACTGAAGCTTTCTTT
TRBV9,-,TRBJ1-3,-,CASSTQGRNTIYF,TGTGCCAGCAGCACCCAGGGTAGGAACACCATATATTTT
TRBV7-2,TRBD1,TRBJ1-2,-,CASSLSTGYYGYTF,TGTGCCAGCAGCCTATCGACAGGGTATTATGGCTACACCTTC
TRBV19,TRBD1,TRBJ1-5,-,CASTLVDRVQPQHF,TGTGCCAGTACGCTGGTCGACAGGGTTCAGCCCCAGCATTTT
TRBV2,TRBD1,TRBJ2-7,-,CASTDRGLRHEQYF,TGTGCCAGCACCGACAGGGGACTTCGCCACGAGCAGTACTTC
TRBV19,TRBD1,TRBJ2-7,-,CARTPGQGHYEQYF,TGTGCCAGGACACCGGGACAGGGCCACTACGAGCAGTACTTC
TRBV7-2,-,TRBJ1-1,once,CASSPVVAGGGTEAFF,TGTGCCAGCAGCCCGGTTGTGGCGGGGGGCGGCACTGAAGCTTTCTTT
TRBV28,-,TRBJ2-6,-,CASWAKGWGAGANVLTF,TGTGCCAGCTGGGCCAAAGGGTGGGGAGCTGGGGCCAACGTCCTGACTTTC
TRBV4-1,TRBD1,TRBJ1-4,-,CASSHGTGQVEEKLFF,TGCGCCAGCAGCCACGGGACAGGGCAGGTAGAGGAAAAACTGTTTTTT
TRBV25-1,-,TRBJ2-7,-,CASSENRGILYEQYF,TGTGCCAGCAGTGAAAACCGGGGGATCCTCTACGAGCAGTACTTC
TRBV7-8,TRBD1,TRBJ1-2,-,CASSIQGAVYGYTF,TGTGCCAGCAGCATACAGGGGGCCGTCTATGGCTACACCTTC